What follows is one T cell receptor (beta chain) and its context. The ends were cut back, 0 bases at V and 7 bases at J, with 7 bases in the middle. The CDR3 runs to 14 residues. Per germline, CDR1 LNHNV and CDR2 YYDKDF (reference sequence). This specimen comes from a study of cytomegalovirus exposure and HLA in healthy donors. PCR was performed using 60 Vbeta and 13 Jbeta primers. Per the study methods: Roughly 11 million shared chains were among the 65 million to 85 million unique TCR beta chains that a later analysis counted. Here immunoSEQ multiplex PCR was the method, and the copy in TCRdb shows in-frame clones only, minus some. Clonal size and the V and J genes are those of that table, whereas D and trimming came from the DNA. The sample comprises 98,000 or so clones, 75% to 80% of which are singletons, and 5.8% rests with the top ten.

Sample: PBMCs. The sequence was collected from a man aged 55 to 70 in good health and CMV-seropositive. The chain recombines TRBV15 with TRBJ1-6; D ambiguous. The DNA for the CDR3 is TGTGCCACCAGCAGAGAGCAGAAGAATTCACCCCTCCACTTT. Encoded protein: CATSREQKNSPLHF.